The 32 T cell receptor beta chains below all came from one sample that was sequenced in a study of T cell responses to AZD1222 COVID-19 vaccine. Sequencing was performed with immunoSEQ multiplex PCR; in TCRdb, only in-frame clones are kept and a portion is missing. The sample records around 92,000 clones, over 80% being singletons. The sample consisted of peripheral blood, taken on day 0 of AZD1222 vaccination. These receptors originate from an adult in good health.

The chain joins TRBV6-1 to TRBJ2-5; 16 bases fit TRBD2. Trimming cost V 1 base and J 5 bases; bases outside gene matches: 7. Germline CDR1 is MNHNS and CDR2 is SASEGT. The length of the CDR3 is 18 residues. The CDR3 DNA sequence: TGTGCCAGCAGTGAAGAGCCGGGACTAGCGGGGGGGCCGGAGACCCAGTACTTC. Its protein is CASSEEPGLAGGPETQYF.

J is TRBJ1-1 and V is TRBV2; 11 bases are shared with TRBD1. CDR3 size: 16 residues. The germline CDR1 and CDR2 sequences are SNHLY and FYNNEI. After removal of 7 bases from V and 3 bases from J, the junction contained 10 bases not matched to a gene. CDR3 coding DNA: TGTGCCAGCAATCCACCGGACAGGGGGCACGACACTGAAGCTTTCTTT. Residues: CASNPPDRGHDTEAFF.

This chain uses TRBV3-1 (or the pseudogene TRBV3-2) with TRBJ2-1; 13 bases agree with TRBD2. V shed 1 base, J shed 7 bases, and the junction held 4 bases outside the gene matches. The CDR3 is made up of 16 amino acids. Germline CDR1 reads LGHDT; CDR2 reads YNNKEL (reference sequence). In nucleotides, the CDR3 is TGTGCCAGCAGCCAAGGGAAACTAGCGGGGGGGAATGAGCAGTTCTTC. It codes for CASSQGKLAGGNEQFF.

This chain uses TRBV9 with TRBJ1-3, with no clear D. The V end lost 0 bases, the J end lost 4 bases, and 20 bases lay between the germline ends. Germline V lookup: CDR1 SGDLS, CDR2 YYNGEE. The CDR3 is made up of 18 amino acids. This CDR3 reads CASSVAPLFGRRGNTIYF. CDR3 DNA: TGTGCCAGCAGCGTAGCCCCCCTATTCGGCAGACGAGGAAACACCATATATTTT.

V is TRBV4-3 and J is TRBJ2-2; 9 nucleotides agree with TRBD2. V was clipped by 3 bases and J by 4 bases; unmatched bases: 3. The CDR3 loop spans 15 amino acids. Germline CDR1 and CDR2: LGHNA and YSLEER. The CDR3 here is CASSHSGGGTGELFF. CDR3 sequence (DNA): TGCGCCAGCAGCCATAGCGGGGGTGGCACCGGGGAGCTGTTTTTT.

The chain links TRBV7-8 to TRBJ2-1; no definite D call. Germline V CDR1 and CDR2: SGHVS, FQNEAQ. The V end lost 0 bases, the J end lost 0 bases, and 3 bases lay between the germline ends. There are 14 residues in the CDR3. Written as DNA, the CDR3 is TGTGCCAGCAGCTTAGCCCTCTCCTACAATGAGCAGTTCTTC. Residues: CASSLALSYNEQFF.

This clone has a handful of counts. In DNA, the CDR3 is TGTGCCAGCAGCGTTGGACGGATTAACTATGGCTACACCTTC. Protein sequence: CASSVGRINYGYTF. V and J are TRBV9 and TRBJ1-2; D unclear. The CDR3 has 14 amino acids. The ends were cut back, 2 bases at V and 1 base at J, with 9 bases in the middle. Germline V CDR1 and CDR2: SGDLS, YYNGEE.

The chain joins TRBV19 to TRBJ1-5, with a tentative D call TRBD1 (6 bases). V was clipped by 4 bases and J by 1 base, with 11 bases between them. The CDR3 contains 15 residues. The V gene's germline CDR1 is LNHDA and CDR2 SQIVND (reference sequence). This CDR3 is CASSKTGTSNQPQHF. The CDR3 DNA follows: TGTGCCAGTAGTAAAACCGGGACAAGCAATCAGCCCCAGCATTTT. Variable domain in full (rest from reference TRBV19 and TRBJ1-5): DGGITQSPKYLFRKEGQNVTLSCEQNLNHDAMYWYRQDPGQGLRLIYYSQIVNDFQKGDIAEGYSVSREKKESFPLTVTSAQKNPTAFYLCASSKTGTSNQPQHFGDGTRLSIL.

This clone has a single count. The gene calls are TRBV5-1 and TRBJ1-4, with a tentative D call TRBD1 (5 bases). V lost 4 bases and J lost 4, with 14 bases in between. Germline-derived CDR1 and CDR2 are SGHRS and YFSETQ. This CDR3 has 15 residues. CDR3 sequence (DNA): TGCGCCAGCAGCGGGGGAAGCCCTGGTAATGAAAAACTGTTTTTT. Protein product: CASSGGSPGNEKLFF.

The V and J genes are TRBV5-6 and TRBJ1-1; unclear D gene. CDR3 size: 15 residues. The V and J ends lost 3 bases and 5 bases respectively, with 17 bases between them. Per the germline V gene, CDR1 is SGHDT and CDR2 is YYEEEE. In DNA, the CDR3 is TGTGCCAGCAGCTCCCAGGAGAGGGCGAGGACTGAAGCTTTCTTT. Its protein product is CASSSQERARTEAFF.

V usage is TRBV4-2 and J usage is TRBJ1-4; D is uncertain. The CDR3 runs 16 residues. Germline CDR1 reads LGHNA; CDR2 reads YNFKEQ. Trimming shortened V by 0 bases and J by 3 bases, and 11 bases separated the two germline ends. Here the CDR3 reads CASSQDTRAANEKLFF. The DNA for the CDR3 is TGTGCCAGCAGCCAAGATACGAGGGCGGCTAATGAAAAACTGTTTTTT.

The CDR3 bases are TGTGCCACCAGTCGAGCAGGGAGCACTGAAGCTTTCTTT. Encoded protein: CATSRAGSTEAFF. V is TRBV15 and J is TRBJ1-1; TRBD1 might be the D (5 bases). Germline V gene lookup returns CDR1 LNHNV and CDR2 YYDKDF (reference sequence). CDR3 length: 13 residues. Trimming stripped 6 bases from V and 4 bases from J, with 12 bases between.

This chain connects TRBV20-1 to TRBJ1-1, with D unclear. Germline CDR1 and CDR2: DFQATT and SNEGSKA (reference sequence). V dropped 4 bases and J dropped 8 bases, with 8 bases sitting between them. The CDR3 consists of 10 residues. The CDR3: CSAIRAEAFF. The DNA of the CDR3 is TGCAGTGCTATCCGCGCCGAAGCTTTCTTT.

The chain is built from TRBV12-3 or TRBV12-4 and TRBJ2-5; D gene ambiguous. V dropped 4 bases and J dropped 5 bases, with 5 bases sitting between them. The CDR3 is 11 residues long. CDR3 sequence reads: CASSSRETQYF. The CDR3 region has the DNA TGTGCCAGCAGTTCCAGGGAGACCCAGTACTTC.

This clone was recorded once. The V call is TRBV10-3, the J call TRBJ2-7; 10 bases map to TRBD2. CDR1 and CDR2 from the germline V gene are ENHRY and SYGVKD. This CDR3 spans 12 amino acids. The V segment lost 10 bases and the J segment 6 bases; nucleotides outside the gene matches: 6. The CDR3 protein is CATGLAGGEQYF. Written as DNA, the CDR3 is TGTGCCACTGGCTTAGCGGGAGGCGAGCAGTACTTC.

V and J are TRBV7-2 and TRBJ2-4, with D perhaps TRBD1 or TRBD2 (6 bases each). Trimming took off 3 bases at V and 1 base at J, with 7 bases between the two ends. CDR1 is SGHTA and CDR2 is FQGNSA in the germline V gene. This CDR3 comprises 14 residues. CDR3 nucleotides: TGTGCCAGCAGCTTGGGGGGCGCCAAAAACATTCAGTACTTC. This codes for CASSLGGAKNIQYF.

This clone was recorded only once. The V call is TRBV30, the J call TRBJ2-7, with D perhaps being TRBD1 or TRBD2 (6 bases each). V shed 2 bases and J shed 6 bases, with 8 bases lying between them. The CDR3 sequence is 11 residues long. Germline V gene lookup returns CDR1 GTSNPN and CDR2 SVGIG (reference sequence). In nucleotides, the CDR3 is TGTGCCTGGAGTAAGGGGGGCGAGCAGTACTTC. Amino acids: CAWSKGGEQYF. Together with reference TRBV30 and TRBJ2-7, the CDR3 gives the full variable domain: SQTIHQWPATLVQPVGSPLSLECTVEGTSNPNLYWYRQAAGRGLQLLFYSVGIGQISSEVPQNLSASRPQDRQFILSSKKLLLSDSGFYLCAWSKGGEQYFGPGTRLTVT.

The DNA for the CDR3 is TGTGCCAGCAGCCAAGCTCAGGGACGTTCACCCCTCCACTTT. It yields the protein CASSQAQGRSPLHF. The chain combines TRBV3-1 (or the pseudogene TRBV3-2) with TRBJ1-6, with D perhaps TRBD1 (5 bases). V was clipped by 1 base and J by 9 bases, with 10 bases between them. The germline CDR1 and CDR2 sequences are LGHDT and YNNKEL (reference sequence). This CDR3 contains 14 residues.

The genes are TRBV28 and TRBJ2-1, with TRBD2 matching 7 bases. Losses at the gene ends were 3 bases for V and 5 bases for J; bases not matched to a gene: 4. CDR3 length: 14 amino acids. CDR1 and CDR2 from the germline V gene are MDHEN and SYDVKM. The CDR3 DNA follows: TGTGCCAGCAGTTTGGGGGGGAGGAACAATGAGCAGTTCTTC. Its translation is CASSLGGRNNEQFF.

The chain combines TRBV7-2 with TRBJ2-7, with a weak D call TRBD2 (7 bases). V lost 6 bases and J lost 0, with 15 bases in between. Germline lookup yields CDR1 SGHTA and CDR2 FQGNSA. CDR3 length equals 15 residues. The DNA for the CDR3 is TGTGCCAGCAGTTCTAGCCGGGGGGCCTCCTACGAGCAGTACTTC. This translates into CASSSSRGASYEQYF.

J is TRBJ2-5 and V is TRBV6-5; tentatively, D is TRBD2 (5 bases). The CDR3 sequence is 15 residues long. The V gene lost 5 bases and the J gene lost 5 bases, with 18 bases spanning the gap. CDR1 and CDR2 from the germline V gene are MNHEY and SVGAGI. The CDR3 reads CASSRGATLSETQYF. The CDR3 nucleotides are TGTGCCAGCAGTCGGGGAGCCACCTTGAGTGAGACCCAGTACTTC.

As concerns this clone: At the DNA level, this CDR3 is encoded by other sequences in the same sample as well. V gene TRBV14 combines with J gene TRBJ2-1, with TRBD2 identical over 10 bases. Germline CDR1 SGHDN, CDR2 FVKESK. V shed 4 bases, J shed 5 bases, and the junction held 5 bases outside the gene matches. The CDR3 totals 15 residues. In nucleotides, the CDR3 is TGTGCCAGCAGCCCTTTAGGACTAGCGGACAATGAGCAGTTCTTC. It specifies CASSPLGLADNEQFF.

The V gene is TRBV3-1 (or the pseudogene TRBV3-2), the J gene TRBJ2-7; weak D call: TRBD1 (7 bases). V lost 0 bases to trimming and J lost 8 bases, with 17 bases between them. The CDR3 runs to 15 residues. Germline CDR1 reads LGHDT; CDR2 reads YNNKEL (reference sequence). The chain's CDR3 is CASSQDQGEARKQYF. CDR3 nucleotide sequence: TGTGCCAGCAGCCAAGACCAGGGGGAGGCTAGGAAGCAGTACTTC.

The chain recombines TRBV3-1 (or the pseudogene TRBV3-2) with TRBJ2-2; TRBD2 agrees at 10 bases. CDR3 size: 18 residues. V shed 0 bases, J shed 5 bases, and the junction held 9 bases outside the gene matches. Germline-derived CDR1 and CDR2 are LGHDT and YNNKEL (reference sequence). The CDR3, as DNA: TGTGCCAGCAGCCAAGATCGGCTAGCGGGGGCCGTGACCGGGGAGCTGTTTTTT. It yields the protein CASSQDRLAGAVTGELFF.

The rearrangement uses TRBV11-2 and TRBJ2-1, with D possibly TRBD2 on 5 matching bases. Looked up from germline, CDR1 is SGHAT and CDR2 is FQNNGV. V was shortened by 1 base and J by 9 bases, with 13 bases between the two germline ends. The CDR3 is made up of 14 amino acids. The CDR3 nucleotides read TGTGCCAGCAGCTTAGTTCGAGAGGGCAGTGAGCAGTTCTTC. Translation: CASSLVREGSEQFF.

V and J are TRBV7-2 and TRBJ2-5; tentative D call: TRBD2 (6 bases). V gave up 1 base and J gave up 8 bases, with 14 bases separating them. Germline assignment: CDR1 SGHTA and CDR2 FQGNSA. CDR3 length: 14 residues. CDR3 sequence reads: CASSLGDFRGTQYF. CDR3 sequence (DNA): TGTGCCAGCAGCTTAGGGGACTTTCGGGGAACCCAGTACTTC.

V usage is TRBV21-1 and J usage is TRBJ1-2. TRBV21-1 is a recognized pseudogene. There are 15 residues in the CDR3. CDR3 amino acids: CASSKAHGANYGYTF. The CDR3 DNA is TGTGCCAGCAGCAAAGCGCACGGAGCTAACTATGGCTACACCTTC.

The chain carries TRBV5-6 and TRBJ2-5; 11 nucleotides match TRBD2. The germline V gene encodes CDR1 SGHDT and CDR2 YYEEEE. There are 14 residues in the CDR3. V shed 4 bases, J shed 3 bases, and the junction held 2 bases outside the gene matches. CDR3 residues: CASSPTSGKETQYF. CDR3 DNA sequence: TGTGCCAGCAGCCCGACTAGCGGGAAAGAGACCCAGTACTTC.

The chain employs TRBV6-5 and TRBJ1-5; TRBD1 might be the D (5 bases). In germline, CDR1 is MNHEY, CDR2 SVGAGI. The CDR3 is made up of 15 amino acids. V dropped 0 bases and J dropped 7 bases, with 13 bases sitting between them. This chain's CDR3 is CASSYSLDRRQPQHF. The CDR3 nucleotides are TGTGCCAGCAGTTACTCTCTTGACAGAAGACAGCCCCAGCATTTT.

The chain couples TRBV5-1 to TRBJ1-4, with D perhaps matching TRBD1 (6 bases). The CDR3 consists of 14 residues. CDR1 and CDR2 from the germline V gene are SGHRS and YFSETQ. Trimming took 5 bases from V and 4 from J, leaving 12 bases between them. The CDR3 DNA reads TGCGCCAGCAGTTCCGGGACAAATAATGAAAAACTGTTTTTT. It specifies CASSSGTNNEKLFF.

This CDR3 reads CASSELDSYGYTF. CDR3 DNA: TGTGCCAGCAGTGAATTAGATTCCTATGGCTACACCTTC. The chain joins TRBV6-1 to TRBJ1-2; D unclear. Germline CDR1 reads MNHNS; CDR2 reads SASEGT. V dropped 2 bases and J dropped 4 bases, with 8 bases sitting between them. The CDR3 sequence is 13 residues long.

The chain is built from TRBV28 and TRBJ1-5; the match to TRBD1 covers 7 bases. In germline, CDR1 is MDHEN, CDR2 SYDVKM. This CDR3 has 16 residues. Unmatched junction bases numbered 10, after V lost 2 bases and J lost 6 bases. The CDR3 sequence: CASSLIVGGGFQPQHF. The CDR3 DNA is TGTGCCAGCAGTTTAATCGTAGGGGGCGGGTTTCAGCCCCAGCATTTT.